This T cell receptor beta chain is from a study of T cell responses to AZD1222 COVID-19 vaccine (dated by TCRdb to the early 2020s). At the level of the whole study: AZD1222 recipients whose second dose came at about 4 weeks and those whose second dose came at about 12 weeks were combined into one group, since spike-specific TCR depth and breadth did not differ between the two schedules. A total of 233 trial participants underwent TCR sequencing, of whom 200 to 220 had received two doses of AZD1222 and some 26 had received two doses of the MenACWY control vaccine. Trial participants were enrolled by age into subgroups of 18-55, 56-69 and 70-plus years, and around 150, 28 and 57 TCR-sequenced participants, respectively, were included in these subgroups.

Summary of the overall study and its limitations: Epitopes outside the regions mutated in the B.1.351 and B.1.1.7 variants were reportedly recognized by nearly half of the unique spike-specific TCRs. In the small 56-69-year group, the increase in depth fell short of significance, most likely because of low power. Because no day 14 peak-response samples were available, repertoires were characterized only after the peak T cell response. Conclusions about previously exposed vaccinees were limited because only six or seven AZD1222 recipients were SARS-CoV-2 seropositive at baseline. Participants were mostly white British, with more females than males. The authors suggested clonal diversity may have been underestimated. After two AZD1222 doses, spike-specific TCR breadth and depth were significantly higher than at day 0 and than in MenACWY recipients. The whole spike protein was spanned by vaccine-associated CD4 TCRs, and dominant responses were seen in regions 160-218 and 743-854.

This clone came up a few times. Its antigen is unknown. No base quality information exists; no much larger clone differs at one position. Reading from cysteine to phenylalanine, the CDR3 counts 19 amino acids. The sequence is cut down to CDR3 DNA, 57 bases in frame from base 1. CDR1 is given as LNHDA and CDR2 as SQIVND, both from the germline V gene (reference sequence). The CDR3 regions of human TCRbeta chains were analyzed by immunosequencing. Turning to the authors' computational methods: Repertoire TCRs were matched against a reference library of SARS-CoV-2-specific TCRs generated with the MIRA antigen-specificity platform. Breadth was defined as the fraction of unique TCRs that were SARS-CoV-2-associated, and depth was defined as the fraction of total T cells that were SARS-CoV-2-associated. Using the MIRA data, each spike-specific TCR was mapped to the spike region that the TCR reacts to and placed in a CD4 or CD8 class. Log10-transformed breadth and depth values were compared by one-way ANOVA with Sidak's multiple comparisons tests. TCRdb limited this immuneACCESS table to in-frame rearrangements with V and J called. A share of clones is missing; checked studies link under half to unresolved V genes, and the rest is unexplained. V and J calls and clone size are copied from that table; D and trimming were computed from the DNA. This sample comprises around 120,000 clones, 85% to 90% of them detected only once. The ten most abundant clones make up under 35% of the sample.

What the time point label conveys for this sample: baseline before first vaccination. The vaccinee samples were drawn from two UK trials, COV001 and COV002, one of which was a single-blind randomized controlled phase 2/3 trial testing AZD1222 (ChAdOx1 nCoV-19) in healthy adults. For TCRbeta chain sequencing, PBMC samples were collected from trial participants at day 0 and at day 28 after the second dose. The chain employs TRBV19 and TRBJ1-6, and TRBD1 may be the D gene, going by 5 matching bases. The TCR sequence derives from an adult in good health. The sequencing here drew on peripheral blood, taken on day 0 of AZD1222 vaccination. The DNA reads TGTCCCTGGTGGTTCCGGGGGGATTTTTCGAGCTCCTATAATTCACCCCTCCACTTT. It encodes CPWWFRGDFSSSYNSPLHF.